These T cell receptor beta chains were read from a single sample in a study of blood T cells in healthy people across ages. TCRdb reprocessed the 5' RACE reads via MiXCR and lists one record per CDR3 protein. The sample holds over 750,000 distinct CDR3 sequences, 20% to 25% seen once. This sample was also put to use in a study of T cells of mothers and their children.

Material for sequencing was blood. These receptors were collected from a boy aged 10-17 years in good health. The CDR3 runs from the conserved cysteine through the conserved F or W. The order of the fields is CDR3 DNA, CDR3 protein, V gene, D gene, clone size, J gene, CDR3 length. D genes are given only for firm matches. The listing skips clone size in some rows; elsewhere it reads once, few, many or a size class.

CDR3nt: TGTGCCAGCAGCTTGGGGGGACAGGGGTTTCGCAGCAATCAGCCCCAGCATTTT
CDR3aa: CASSLGGQGFRSNQPQHF
v_gene: TRBV5-8
d_gene: TRBD1
abundance: -
j_gene: TRBJ1-5
len: 18

CDR3nt: TGTGCCAGCAGTAACCGGGTTTTTCCTGAAGCTTTCTTT
CDR3aa: CASSNRVFPEAFF
v_gene: TRBV7-9
d_gene: -
abundance: -
j_gene: TRBJ1-1
len: 13

CDR3nt: TGTGCCAGCTCGGAGGGGGCGAACCCTAACCAAGAGACCCAGTACTTC
CDR3aa: CASSEGANPNQETQYF
v_gene: TRBV18
d_gene: -
abundance: -
j_gene: TRBJ2-5
len: 16

CDR3nt: TGTGCCAGCAGTTTTAATAGGGGGTACTACAATGAGCAGTTCTTC
CDR3aa: CASSFNRGYYNEQFF
v_gene: TRBV12-3/TRBV12-4
d_gene: -
abundance: few
j_gene: TRBJ2-1
len: 15

CDR3nt: TGTGCCAGCAGTACCCGGGGGACCCAGTACTTC
CDR3aa: CASSTRGTQYF
v_gene: TRBV6-5
d_gene: -
abundance: few
j_gene: TRBJ2-5
len: 11

CDR3nt: TGTGCCAGCAGCAAATATGCCGGTAATGAAAAACTGTTTTTT
CDR3aa: CASSKYAGNEKLFF
v_gene: TRBV21-1
d_gene: -
abundance: -
j_gene: TRBJ1-4
len: 14

CDR3nt: TGCAGTGCTAGAGATGAGGGTACGGGGGCCAACGTCCTGACTTTC
CDR3aa: CSARDEGTGANVLTF
v_gene: TRBV20-1
d_gene: -
abundance: -
j_gene: TRBJ2-6
len: 15

CDR3nt: TGCAGTGCTGCGACAGGGGGCTTACCTGAAGCTTTCTTT
CDR3aa: CSAATGGLPEAFF
v_gene: TRBV20-1
d_gene: TRBD1
abundance: -
j_gene: TRBJ1-1
len: 13

CDR3nt: TGTGCCAGCAGCGTCACCCCGGACGGGCTTGGCTACACCTTC
CDR3aa: CASSVTPDGLGYTF
v_gene: TRBV7-2
d_gene: -
abundance: -
j_gene: TRBJ1-2
len: 14

CDR3nt: TGTGCCAGCAGCAAAATAGGGCAAGAGACCCAGTACTTC
CDR3aa: CASSKIGQETQYF
v_gene: TRBV21-1
d_gene: -
abundance: few
j_gene: TRBJ2-5
len: 13

CDR3nt: TGCAGTGCTAGTGTGGGGCCTTGGGGGCGAGGGACCCAGTACTTC
CDR3aa: CSASVGPWGRGTQYF
v_gene: TRBV20-1
d_gene: -
abundance: -
j_gene: TRBJ2-5
len: 15

CDR3nt: TGCGCCAGCAGCATGGAAGCGGGAGGGCCTATTTACGAGCAGTACTTC
CDR3aa: CASSMEAGGPIYEQYF
v_gene: TRBV5-1
d_gene: TRBD2
abundance: -
j_gene: TRBJ2-7
len: 16

CDR3nt: TGTGCCAGCAGTTACTTTTTTAAATGGACTAGCGGGCCGAACACCGGGGAGCTGTTTTTT
CDR3aa: CASSYFFKWTSGPNTGELFF
v_gene: TRBV6-5
d_gene: TRBD2
abundance: -
j_gene: TRBJ2-2
len: 20

CDR3nt: TGTGCCAGCAGCTTACCTCTCGGGACGAGCACAGATACGCAGTATTTT
CDR3aa: CASSLPLGTSTDTQYF
v_gene: TRBV7-2
d_gene: -
abundance: few
j_gene: TRBJ2-3
len: 16

CDR3nt: TGTGCCAGCAGCGTAGCCAGACAGGCCCTCTATGGCTACACCTTC
CDR3aa: CASSVARQALYGYTF
v_gene: TRBV9
d_gene: -
abundance: -
j_gene: TRBJ1-2
len: 15

CDR3nt: TGTGCCACCAGCGACTCTTTTCTGAGGGAGACCCAGTACTTC
CDR3aa: CATSDSFLRETQYF
v_gene: TRBV15
d_gene: -
abundance: few
j_gene: TRBJ2-5
len: 14

CDR3nt: TGCAGCGTTAACGAGGCAACTAATGAAAAACTGTTTTTT
CDR3aa: CSVNEATNEKLFF
v_gene: TRBV29-1
d_gene: -
abundance: -
j_gene: TRBJ1-4
len: 13

CDR3nt: TGTGCCAGCAGCTTCCGGGCCCCACACGAGCAGTACTTC
CDR3aa: CASSFRAPHEQYF
v_gene: TRBV13
d_gene: -
abundance: few
j_gene: TRBJ2-7
len: 13

CDR3nt: TGCAGTGCCTCGGAGGAAACGCAGTATTTT
CDR3aa: CSASEETQYF
v_gene: TRBV20-1
d_gene: -
abundance: many
j_gene: TRBJ2-3
len: 10

CDR3nt: TGTGCCAGCAGCAAGGGACAGGGGGCGCAGGACTATGGCTACACCTTC
CDR3aa: CASSKGQGAQDYGYTF
v_gene: TRBV12-3/TRBV12-4
d_gene: TRBD1
abundance: -
j_gene: TRBJ1-2
len: 16

CDR3nt: TGCGCCAGCAGCCAAGCTGGGACAGGGGGTGTAATCTACAAAGCTTTCTTT
CDR3aa: CASSQAGTGGVIYKAFF
v_gene: TRBV5-1
d_gene: TRBD1
abundance: -
j_gene: TRBJ1-1
len: 17

CDR3nt: TGTGCCAGCAGCTTGGCGGCCAGTGAAGCTTTCTTT
CDR3aa: CASSLAASEAFF
v_gene: TRBV7-9
d_gene: -
abundance: -
j_gene: TRBJ1-1
len: 12

CDR3nt: TGTGCCAGCAGCCCTTCGACAGGGGGCTGGGACTATGGCTACACCTTC
CDR3aa: CASSPSTGGWDYGYTF
v_gene: TRBV7-9
d_gene: TRBD1
abundance: -
j_gene: TRBJ1-2
len: 16

CDR3nt: TGTGCCAGCAGCTTAGTGGCGGGAAACACCATATATTTT
CDR3aa: CASSLVAGNTIYF
v_gene: TRBV7-8
d_gene: -
abundance: -
j_gene: TRBJ1-3
len: 13

CDR3nt: TGTGCCAGCAGCTTCACTCAGGGGGTTGGAAACACCATATATTTT
CDR3aa: CASSFTQGVGNTIYF
v_gene: TRBV7-9
d_gene: TRBD1
abundance: -
j_gene: TRBJ1-3
len: 15

CDR3nt: TGCAGCGGTGGGGTAATGGAGACCCAGTACTTC
CDR3aa: CSGGVMETQYF
v_gene: TRBV29-1
d_gene: -
abundance: -
j_gene: TRBJ2-5
len: 11

CDR3nt: TGCAGCGTTGAGTGGACTAGCGGGGGGAGCACAGATACGCAGTATTTT
CDR3aa: CSVEWTSGGSTDTQYF
v_gene: TRBV29-1
d_gene: TRBD2
abundance: few
j_gene: TRBJ2-3
len: 16

CDR3nt: TGCGCCAGCAGCACCGGACTAGCGGGTAGACTAAGCTCCTACAATGAGCAGTTCTTC
CDR3aa: CASSTGLAGRLSSYNEQFF
v_gene: TRBV5-1
d_gene: TRBD2
abundance: few
j_gene: TRBJ2-1
len: 19

CDR3nt: TGCAGTGCTAGAGATCTTCGGGGGGGTTACAATGAGCAGTTCTTC
CDR3aa: CSARDLRGGYNEQFF
v_gene: TRBV20-1
d_gene: TRBD2
abundance: -
j_gene: TRBJ2-1
len: 15

CDR3nt: TGTGCCAGCAGCTTAGAGGTACCAACAGAGCAGTACTTC
CDR3aa: CASSLEVPTEQYF
v_gene: TRBV7-6
d_gene: -
abundance: few
j_gene: TRBJ2-7
len: 13

CDR3nt: TGTGCCATCGAAGGGGCGGAACCCACAGATACGCAGTATTTT
CDR3aa: CAIEGAEPTDTQYF
v_gene: TRBV2
d_gene: -
abundance: once
j_gene: TRBJ2-3
len: 14

CDR3nt: TGTGCCAGCAGCATCCCAGGTGGGGGATACTATGGCTACACCTTC
CDR3aa: CASSIPGGGYYGYTF
v_gene: TRBV7-9
d_gene: -
abundance: -
j_gene: TRBJ1-2
len: 15

CDR3nt: TGTGCCAGCAGCTTAGGGCGGGAGGCGATGTTGAACACCGGGGAGCTGTTTTTT
CDR3aa: CASSLGREAMLNTGELFF
v_gene: TRBV7-9
d_gene: TRBD2
abundance: -
j_gene: TRBJ2-2
len: 18

CDR3nt: TGTGCCAGCAGCTCATTAGTGGGGGAAGGCCCGACCCAGTACTTC
CDR3aa: CASSSLVGEGPTQYF
v_gene: TRBV11-2
d_gene: -
abundance: -
j_gene: TRBJ2-5
len: 15

CDR3nt: TGCAGTGCTAAACCCCTGGGACTAGCGGAATACAAAGAGACCCAGTACTTC
CDR3aa: CSAKPLGLAEYKETQYF
v_gene: TRBV20-1
d_gene: TRBD2
abundance: few
j_gene: TRBJ2-5
len: 17

CDR3nt: TGTGCCAGCAGCCAAGTAGGAGACTTCACGTTCACAGATACGCAGTATTTT
CDR3aa: CASSQVGDFTFTDTQYF
v_gene: TRBV14
d_gene: -
abundance: -
j_gene: TRBJ2-3
len: 17

CDR3nt: TGCGCCAGCAGCCAAGAATCACCCAGGACCCTTTCCTACAATGAGCAGTTCTTC
CDR3aa: CASSQESPRTLSYNEQFF
v_gene: TRBV4-1
d_gene: -
abundance: few
j_gene: TRBJ2-1
len: 18

CDR3nt: TGTGCCAGCCGACCCCAGACAGGGGGCCCCTACGAGCAGTACTTC
CDR3aa: CASRPQTGGPYEQYF
v_gene: TRBV27
d_gene: TRBD1
abundance: few
j_gene: TRBJ2-7
len: 15

CDR3nt: TGCGCCAGCAGCGAACTTGGGACTTCACCACCAGAGACCCAGTACTTC
CDR3aa: CASSELGTSPPETQYF
v_gene: TRBV4-1
d_gene: -
abundance: few
j_gene: TRBJ2-5
len: 16

CDR3nt: TGTGCCAGCAGTCAACCCGGGACAGGGGGATCACCCCTCCACTTT
CDR3aa: CASSQPGTGGSPLHF
v_gene: TRBV4-2
d_gene: TRBD1
abundance: -
j_gene: TRBJ1-6
len: 15